The subject of this entry is one T cell receptor (beta chain). Original processing methods: Amplifying reference gene primers gave estimates of nucleated cell counts. Profiling relied on immunoSEQ multiplex PCR, and the TCRdb table lists in-frame clones only, not all of them. The V and J calls and clone size come from that table; D and trimming were worked out from the DNA. Among some 180,000 clones listed, around 82% were seen once. This CDR3 has 19 residues. The trim removed 4 bases at V and 0 bases at J, leaving 9 bases unmatched. Germline CDR1 reads KGHSH; CDR2 reads LQKENI. These data originate in a study of blood T cell repertoires in COVID-19. Study in general: COVID-19 samples, acute and convalescent, were from the United States, Italy and Spain. T cells, B-cell-depleted T cells, or PBMCs provided the cDNA or gDNA that served as material.

This TCR derives from a woman in her seventies who had recovered from COVID-19. Sequenced input: peripheral blood. The V gene is TRBV18, the J gene TRBJ2-6; TRBD1 matches 10 bases. The CDR3 DNA sequence: TGTGCCAGCTCACTCCTCGGACAGGGGGAGCCCTCTGGGGCCAACGTCCTGACTTTC. Amino acids: CASSLLGQGEPSGANVLTF.